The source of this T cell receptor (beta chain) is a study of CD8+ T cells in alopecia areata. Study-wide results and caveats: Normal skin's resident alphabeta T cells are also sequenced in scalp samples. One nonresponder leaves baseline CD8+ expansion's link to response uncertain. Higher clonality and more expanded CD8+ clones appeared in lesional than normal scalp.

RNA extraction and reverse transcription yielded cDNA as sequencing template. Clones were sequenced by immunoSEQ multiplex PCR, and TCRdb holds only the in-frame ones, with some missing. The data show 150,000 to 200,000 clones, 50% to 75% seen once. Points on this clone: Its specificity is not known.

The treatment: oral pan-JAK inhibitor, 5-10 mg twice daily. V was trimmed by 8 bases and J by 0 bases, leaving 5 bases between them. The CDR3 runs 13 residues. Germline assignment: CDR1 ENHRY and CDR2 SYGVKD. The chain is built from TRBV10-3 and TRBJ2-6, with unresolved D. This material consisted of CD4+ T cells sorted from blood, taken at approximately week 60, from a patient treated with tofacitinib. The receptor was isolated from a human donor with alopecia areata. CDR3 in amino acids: CAIQNSGANVLTF. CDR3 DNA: TGTGCCATCCAGAACTCTGGGGCCAACGTCCTGACTTTC.